This record concerns one TCR beta chain sequence. The germline gives CDR1 MNHEY, CDR2 SVGAGI. Trimming shortened V by 2 bases and J by 6 bases, and 10 bases separated the two germline ends. This CDR3 contains 13 residues. Adults between roughly 18 and 89 years of age took part from 20 to 25 US areas. Each participant's cohort was designated according to participant-reported clinical history. This specimen belongs to a study of blood T cell repertoires in COVID-19. Looking at the study overall: In each case, the material was cDNA or gDNA derived from T cells, B-cell-depleted T cells, or PBMCs.

The data were produced by immunoSEQ multiplex PCR, yet TCRdb's version contains in-frame clones alone and is incomplete. This sample has under 200,000 clones, with roughly 80% found just once. The source of this sequence is a man between 50 and 59 years old who had recovered from COVID-19. J is TRBJ1-2 and V is TRBV6-5; D gene ambiguous. Sequencing was performed on PBMCs or T cells enriched from blood (not recorded which). This CDR3 is CASSYGPENGYTF. The CDR3 DNA sequence: TGTGCCAGCAGTTACGGGCCAGAAAATGGCTACACCTTC.